This TCR beta chain was documented in a study of CD4 T cells in relation to SARS-CoV-2 and coronaviruses. Study information: TCR beta CDR3s were sequenced after approximately nine-day antigen culture of PBMCs. The restricting HLA molecule for shared crossreactive spike epitopes was mapped.

Using immunoSEQ multiplex PCR, the repertoire was profiled, and TCRdb retains in-frame clones only, with some absent. Among roughly 18,000 clones, around 74% were seen once, and the ten largest hold around 28%. V lost 5 bases and J 3 bases, leaving 22 bases between the germline ends. The CDR3 has 18 residues. Germline V gene lookup returns CDR1 LGHDT and CDR2 YNNKEL (reference sequence). Study outcomes and limitations: Pre-pandemic and post-infection samples never came from the same donor.

CD4+ T cells from unexposed donors were obtained before the COVID-19 pandemic (2011-2018). CD4+ T cells were isolated from the cells after about 11 days of culture. A note on this clone: Its antigen is as yet unknown.

Sequences were obtained from CD4+ T cells from PBMCs, cultured in vitro. The J gene is TRBJ1-4, the V gene TRBV3-1 (or the pseudogene TRBV3-2), with D tentatively TRBD1 (5 bases). The source is a human donor in good health. The CDR3 nucleotides are TGTGCCAGCAGCAAACTATCAAAATCAGGGAGCGCTAATGAAAAACTGTTTTTT. It translates to CASSKLSKSGSANEKLFF.